This passage covers 3 T cell receptor beta chains from one sample sequenced in a study of OX40 agonist ivuxolimab in advanced cancers. The method was immunoSEQ multiplex PCR; TCRdb's version includes in-frame clones alone and lacks a portion of them. The sample lists tens of thousands of clones; nearly 85% were seen once. The source was CD4+ or CD8+ T cells sorted from blood, collected in a trial of the OX40 agonist ivuxolimab. These TCRs come from an adult with an advanced solid tumor such as melanoma, head and neck, liver or kidney cancer.

CDR3 amino acids: CASSEMGVEQFF. The CDR3 region has the DNA TGTGCCAGCAGTGAAATGGGGGTTGAGCAGTTCTTC. V and J are TRBV6-1 and TRBJ2-1; possibly TRBD1 or TRBD2 for D (5 bases each). Germline CDR1 is MNHNS and CDR2 is SASEGT. Between the trimmed V and J ends, which lost 2 bases and 9 bases, there was a span of 8 bases. This CDR3 is built from 12 residues.

This chain links TRBV6-5 with TRBJ2-7; D unclear. The germline gives CDR1 MNHEY, CDR2 SVGAGI. V lost 5 bases and J lost 0, with 14 bases in between. The CDR3 has 15 amino acids. CDR3 sequence (DNA): TGTGCCAGCAGTGCTTTCGTGCTGGACTCCTACGAGCAGTACTTC. Its protein product is CASSAFVLDSYEQYF.

The rearrangement uses TRBV19 and TRBJ2-5; D is perhaps TRBD1 or TRBD2 (5 bases each). Trimming cost V 11 bases and J 5 bases, with 24 bases left between them. Germline V CDR1 and CDR2: LNHDA, SQIVND (reference sequence). The CDR3 extends over 15 amino acids. Here the CDR3 reads CAVVAREADGETQYF. As DNA, the CDR3 is TGTGCCGTTGTGGCCAGGGAAGCGGATGGGGAGACCCAGTACTTC.